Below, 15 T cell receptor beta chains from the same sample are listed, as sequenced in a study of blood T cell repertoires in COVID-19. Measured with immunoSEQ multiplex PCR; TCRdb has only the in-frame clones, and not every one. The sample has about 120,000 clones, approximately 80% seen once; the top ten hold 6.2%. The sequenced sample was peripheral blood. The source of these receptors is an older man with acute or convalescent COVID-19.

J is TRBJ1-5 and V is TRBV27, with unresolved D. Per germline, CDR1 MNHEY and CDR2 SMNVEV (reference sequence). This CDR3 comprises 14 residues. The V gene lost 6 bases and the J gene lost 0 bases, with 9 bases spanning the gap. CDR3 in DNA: TGTGCCAGCAGCCAACAATTTAGCAATCAGCCCCAGCATTTT. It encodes CASSQQFSNQPQHF.

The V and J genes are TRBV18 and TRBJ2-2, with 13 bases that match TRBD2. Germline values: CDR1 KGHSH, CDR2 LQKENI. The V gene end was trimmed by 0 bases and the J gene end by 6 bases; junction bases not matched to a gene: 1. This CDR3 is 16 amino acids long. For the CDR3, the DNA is TGTGCCAGCTCACCACCCGGGACTAGCGGGGCCGGGGAGCTGTTTTTT. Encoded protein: CASSPPGTSGAGELFF.

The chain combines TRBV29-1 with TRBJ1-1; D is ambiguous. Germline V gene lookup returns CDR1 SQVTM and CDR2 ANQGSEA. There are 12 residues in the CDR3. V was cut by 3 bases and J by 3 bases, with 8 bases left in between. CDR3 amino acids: CSVDRSDTEAFF. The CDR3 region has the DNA TGCAGCGTTGACAGGTCTGACACTGAAGCTTTCTTT.

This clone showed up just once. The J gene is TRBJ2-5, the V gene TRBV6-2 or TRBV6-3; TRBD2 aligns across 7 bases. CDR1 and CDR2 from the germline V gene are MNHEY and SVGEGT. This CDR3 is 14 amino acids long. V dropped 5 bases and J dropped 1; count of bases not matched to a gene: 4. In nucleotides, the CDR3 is TGTGCCAGCAGTAGGACTAGGTTCCAAGAGACCCAGTACTTC. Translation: CASSRTRFQETQYF.

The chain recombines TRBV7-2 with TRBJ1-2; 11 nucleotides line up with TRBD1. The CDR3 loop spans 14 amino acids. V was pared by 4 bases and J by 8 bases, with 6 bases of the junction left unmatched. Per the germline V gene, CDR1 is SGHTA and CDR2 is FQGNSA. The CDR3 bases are TGTGCCAGCAGCTCCGGACAGGGGGCGCTGGGCTACACCTTC. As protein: CASSSGQGALGYTF.

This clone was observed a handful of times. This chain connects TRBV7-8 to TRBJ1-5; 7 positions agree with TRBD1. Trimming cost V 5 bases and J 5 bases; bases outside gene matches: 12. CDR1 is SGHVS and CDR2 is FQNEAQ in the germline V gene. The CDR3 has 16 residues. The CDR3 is CASSPARTGRHQPQHF. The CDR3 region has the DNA TGTGCCAGCAGCCCCGCCCGGACAGGCAGGCATCAGCCCCAGCATTTT.

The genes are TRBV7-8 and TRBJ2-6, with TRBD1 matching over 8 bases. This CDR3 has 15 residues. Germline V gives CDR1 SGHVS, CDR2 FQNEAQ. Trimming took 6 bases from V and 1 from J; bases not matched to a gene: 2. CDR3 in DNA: TGTGCCAGCAGGGACAGGGTGTCTGGGGCCAACGTCCTGACTTTC. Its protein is CASRDRVSGANVLTF.

CDR3 sequence: CASSFDGGESAFF. The DNA of the CDR3 is TGTGCCAGCAGCTTTGATGGTGGGGAGTCGGCTTTCTTT. The J gene is TRBJ1-1, the V gene TRBV7-2; D gene unclear. Germline loops: CDR1 SGHTA, CDR2 FQGNSA. Trimming cost V 3 bases and J 11 bases, with 16 bases left between them. This CDR3 region has 13 residues.

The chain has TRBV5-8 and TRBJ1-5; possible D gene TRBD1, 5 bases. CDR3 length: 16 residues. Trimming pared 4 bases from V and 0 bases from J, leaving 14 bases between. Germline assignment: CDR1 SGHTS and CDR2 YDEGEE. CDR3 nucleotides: TGTGCCAGCAGCCCTGTGGGGGGGTATAGCAATCAGCCCCAGCATTTT. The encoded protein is CASSPVGGYSNQPQHF.

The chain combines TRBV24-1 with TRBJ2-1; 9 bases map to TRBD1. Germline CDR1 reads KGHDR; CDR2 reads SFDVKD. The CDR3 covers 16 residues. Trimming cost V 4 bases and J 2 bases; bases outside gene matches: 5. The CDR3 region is CATSERQGGTYNEQFF. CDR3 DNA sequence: TGTGCCACCAGTGAAAGACAGGGGGGCACCTACAATGAGCAGTTCTTC.

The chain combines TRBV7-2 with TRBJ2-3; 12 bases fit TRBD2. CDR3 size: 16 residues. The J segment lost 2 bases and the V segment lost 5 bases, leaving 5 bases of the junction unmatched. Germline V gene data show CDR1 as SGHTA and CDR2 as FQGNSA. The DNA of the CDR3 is TGTGCCAGCAGCCTGAGACTAGCGGGGGTCACAGATACGCAGTATTTT. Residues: CASSLRLAGVTDTQYF.

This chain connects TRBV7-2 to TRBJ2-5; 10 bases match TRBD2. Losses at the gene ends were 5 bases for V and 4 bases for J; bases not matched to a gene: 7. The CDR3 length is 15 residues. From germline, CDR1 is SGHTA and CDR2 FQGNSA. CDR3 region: CASSLQERGGETQYF. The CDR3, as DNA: TGTGCCAGCAGCCTGCAAGAGCGGGGGGGAGAGACCCAGTACTTC.

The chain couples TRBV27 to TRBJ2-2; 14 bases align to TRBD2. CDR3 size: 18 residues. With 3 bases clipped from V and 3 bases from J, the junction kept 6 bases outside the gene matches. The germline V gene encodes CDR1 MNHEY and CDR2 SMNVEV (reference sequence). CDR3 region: CASSFGTSGRGYTGELFF. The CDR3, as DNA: TGTGCCAGCAGTTTCGGGACTAGCGGGAGAGGTTACACCGGGGAGCTGTTTTTT.

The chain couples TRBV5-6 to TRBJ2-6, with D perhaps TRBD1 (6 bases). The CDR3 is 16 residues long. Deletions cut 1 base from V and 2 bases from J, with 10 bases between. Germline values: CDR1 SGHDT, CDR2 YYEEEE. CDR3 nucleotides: TGTGCCAGCAGCTTGACAGGGTCTACTGGGGCCAACGTCCTGACTTTC. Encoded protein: CASSLTGSTGANVLTF.

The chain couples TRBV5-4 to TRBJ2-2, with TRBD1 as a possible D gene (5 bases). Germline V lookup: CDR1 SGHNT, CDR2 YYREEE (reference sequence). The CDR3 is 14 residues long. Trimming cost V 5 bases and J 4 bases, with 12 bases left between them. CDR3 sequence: CASSPMTATGELFF. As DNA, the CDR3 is TGTGCCAGCAGTCCTATGACAGCCACCGGGGAGCTGTTTTTT.